This T cell receptor beta chain originates from a study of control samples from healthy donors and cancer patients. This CDR3 is 14 amino acids long. V was trimmed by 3 bases and J by 8 bases, leaving 16 bases between them. CDR1 LNHDA and CDR2 SQIVND come from the germline V gene (reference sequence). The table came from immunoSEQ multiplex PCR; TCRdb's copy has only in-frame clones and leaves some out. Of around 120,000 clones listed, 87% are singletons. The TCR comes from a man in his 60s in good health. Material: blood. The chain combines TRBV19 with TRBJ1-2, with D uncertain. For the CDR3, the DNA is TGTGCCAGTAGTATTGGAGGCCGAGCCCAAGGCTACACCTTC. Translated, it gives CASSIGGRAQGYTF.